This T cell receptor beta chain stems from a study of beta chain features in type 1 diabetes. Overall study results and limits: Cells that show high TCR expression could be over-represented by cDNA sequencing. The similarity of naive, central memory and Treg TCRB repertoires appeared greater among patients than among healthy donors. For type 1 diabetes patients, VDJ junctions showed fewer insertions and more deletions.

Isolated RNA was reverse transcribed in full, so expressed TCRB transcripts were sequenced. Sequencing of naive, central memory and regulatory T cell samples gave an average of roughly 3.4 million reads. The data were produced by immunoSEQ multiplex PCR, yet TCRdb's version contains in-frame clones alone and is incomplete. The profile covers about 240,000 clones, with less than 35% appearing a single time and 3% to 4% taken by the ten largest. As for this clone: Its antigen remains unidentified.

The sequencing sample was made of central memory CD4+ T cells from blood. The TCR was taken from a young man in good health.

CDR3 region: CATSRGNTGTEAFF. The CDR3 DNA follows: TGTGCCACCAGCAGAGGGAACACAGGGACTGAAGCTTTCTTT. V and J are TRBV15 and TRBJ1-1; perhaps TRBD1 as D (6 bases). Germline values: CDR1 LNHNV, CDR2 YYDKDF (reference sequence). V lost 1 base and J lost 5, with 11 bases in between. The CDR3 has 14 amino acids.